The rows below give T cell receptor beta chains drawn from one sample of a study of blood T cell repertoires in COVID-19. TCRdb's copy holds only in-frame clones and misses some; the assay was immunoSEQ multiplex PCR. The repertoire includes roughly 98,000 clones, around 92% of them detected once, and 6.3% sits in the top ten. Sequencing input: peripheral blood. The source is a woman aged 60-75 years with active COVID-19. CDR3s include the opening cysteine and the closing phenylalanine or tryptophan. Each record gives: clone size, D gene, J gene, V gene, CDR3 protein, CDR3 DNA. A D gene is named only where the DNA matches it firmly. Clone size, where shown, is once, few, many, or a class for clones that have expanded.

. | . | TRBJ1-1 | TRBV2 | CASSDLGRRPTNTEAFF | TGTGCCAGCAGTGATTTGGGGCGCCGTCCCACGAACACTGAAGCTTTCTTT
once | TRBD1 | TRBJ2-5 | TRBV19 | CASKGTGGGKTQYF | TGTGCCAGTAAAGGGACAGGGGGAGGGAAGACCCAGTACTTC
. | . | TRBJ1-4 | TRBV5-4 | CASSLDRKNEKLFF | TGTGCCAGCAGCTTGGACAGGAAAAATGAAAAACTGTTTTTT
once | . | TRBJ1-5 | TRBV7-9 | CASSLGQGGVGSNQPQHF | TGTGCCAGCAGCTTAGGGCAGGGCGGAGTGGGGAGCAATCAGCCCCAGCATTTT
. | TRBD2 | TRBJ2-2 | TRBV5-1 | CASSLAPLAGGQGELFF | TGCGCCAGCAGCCTCGCGCCGCTAGCGGGGGGACAGGGGGAGCTGTTTTTT
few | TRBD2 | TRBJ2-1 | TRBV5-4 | CASSLASGRNYNEQFF | TGTGCCAGCAGCTTGGCTAGCGGGAGGAACTACAATGAGCAGTTCTTC
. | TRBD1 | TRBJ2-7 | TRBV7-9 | CAIGTGGYEQYF | TGTGCCATCGGGACAGGGGGCTACGAGCAGTACTTC
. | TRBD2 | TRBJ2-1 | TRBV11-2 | CASSSTSGSMGYNEQFF | TGTGCCAGCAGCTCTACTAGCGGGAGCATGGGATACAATGAGCAGTTCTTC
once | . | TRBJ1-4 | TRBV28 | CATWAATNEKLFF | TGTGCCACCTGGGCCGCAACTAATGAAAAACTGTTTTTT
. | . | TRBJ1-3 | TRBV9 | CASSARQSPGNTIYF | TGTGCCAGCAGCGCCCGACAGAGCCCTGGAAACACCATATATTTT
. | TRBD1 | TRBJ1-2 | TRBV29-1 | CSGKDRGDYGYTF | TGCAGCGGGAAGGACAGGGGTGACTATGGCTACACCTTC
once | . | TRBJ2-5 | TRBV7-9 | CASSQDLFQETQYF | TGTGCCAGCAGCCAGGATTTATTCCAAGAGACCCAGTACTTC
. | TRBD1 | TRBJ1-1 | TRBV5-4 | CASSPDRVGTEAFF | TGTGCCAGCAGCCCCGACAGGGTAGGCACTGAAGCTTTCTTT
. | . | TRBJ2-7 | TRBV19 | CASSPPKTAEQYF | TGTGCCAGTAGTCCCCCAAAGACAGCCGAGCAGTACTTC
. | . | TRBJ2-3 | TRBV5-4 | CASSLEFSTSTDTQYF | TGTGCCAGCAGCTTGGAATTTAGCACTAGCACAGATACGCAGTATTTT
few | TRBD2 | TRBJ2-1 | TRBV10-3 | CAISEAGGPYNEQFF | TGTGCCATCAGTGAGGCGGGAGGGCCCTACAATGAGCAGTTCTTC
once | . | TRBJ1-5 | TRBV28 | CASRSGQRANQPQHF | TGTGCCAGCAGAAGTGGACAGCGCGCTAATCAGCCCCAGCATTTT
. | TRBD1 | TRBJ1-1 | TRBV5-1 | CASSFRGRDTEAFF | TGCGCCAGCAGCTTCAGGGGGCGTGACACTGAAGCTTTCTTT
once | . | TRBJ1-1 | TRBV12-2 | CASRLFPQGGYGTEAFF | TGTGCAAGTCGCTTATTTCCCCAGGGTGGATATGGAACTGAAGCTTTCTTT
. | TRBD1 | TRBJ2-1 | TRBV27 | CASHRDRGIDEQFF | TGTGCCAGCCACCGGGACAGGGGGATCGATGAGCAGTTCTTC
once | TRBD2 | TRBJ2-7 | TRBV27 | CASRLTPLAGNYEQYF | TGTGCCAGCAGACTAACCCCACTAGCGGGGAACTACGAGCAGTACTTC
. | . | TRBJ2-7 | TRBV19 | CASSQRFSYYEQYF | TGTGCCAGTAGCCAGAGGTTTTCCTACTACGAGCAGTACTTC
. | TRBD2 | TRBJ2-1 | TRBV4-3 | CASSQVGAGALSYNEQFF | TGCGCCAGCAGCCAAGTAGGAGCGGGGGCCCTCTCCTACAATGAGCAGTTCTTC
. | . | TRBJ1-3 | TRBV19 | CASSIAATGSSGNTIYF | TGTGCCAGTAGTATAGCCGCAACAGGGAGCTCTGGAAACACCATATATTTT
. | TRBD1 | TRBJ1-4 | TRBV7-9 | CASRLDRGVEKLFF | TGTGCCAGCAGACTGGACAGGGGGGTTGAAAAACTGTTTTTT
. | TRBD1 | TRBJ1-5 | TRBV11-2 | CASSLDQGAYQPQHF | TGTGCCAGCAGCTTAGATCAGGGGGCATATCAGCCCCAGCATTTT
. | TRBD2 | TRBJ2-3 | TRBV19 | CASRLAGESTDTQYF | TGTGCCAGTAGACTAGCGGGGGAGAGCACAGATACGCAGTATTTT
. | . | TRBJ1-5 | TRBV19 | CASRGGLGGVQPQHF | TGTGCCAGTAGGGGGGGACTGGGAGGGGTCCAGCCCCAGCATTTT
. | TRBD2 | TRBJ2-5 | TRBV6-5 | CASSYLPSGKETQYF | TGTGCCAGCAGTTACCTTCCTAGCGGTAAAGAGACCCAGTACTTC
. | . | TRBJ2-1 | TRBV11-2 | CASSRDSHNEQFF | TGTGCCAGCAGCCGGGACTCCCACAATGAGCAGTTCTTC
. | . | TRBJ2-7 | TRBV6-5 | CASSYGGGAGYYEQYF | TGTGCCAGCAGTTATGGAGGGGGGGCAGGCTACTACGAGCAGTACTTC
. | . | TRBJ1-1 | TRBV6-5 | CASSYSFRGDTEAFF | TGTGCCAGCAGTTACTCATTTCGGGGGGACACTGAAGCTTTCTTT
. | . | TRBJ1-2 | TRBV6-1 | CASSDTGRYGYTF | TGTGCCAGCAGTGACACAGGGCGCTATGGCTACACCTTC
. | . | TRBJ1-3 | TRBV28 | CASSFSNNGNTIYF | TGTGCCAGCAGTTTCTCTAATAACGGAAACACCATATATTTT
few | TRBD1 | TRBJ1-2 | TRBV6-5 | CASSAGTGRNYGYTF | TGTGCCAGCAGCGCCGGGACAGGGCGTAACTATGGCTACACCTTC
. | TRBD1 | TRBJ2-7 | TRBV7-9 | CASSSLRGNEQYF | TGTGCCAGCAGCTCACTCAGGGGGAACGAGCAGTACTTC
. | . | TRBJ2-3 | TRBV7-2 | CASSLAATTSTDTQYF | TGTGCCAGCAGCTTAGCGGCGACAACTAGCACAGATACGCAGTATTTT
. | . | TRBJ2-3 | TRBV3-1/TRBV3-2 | CASSQTWSDTQYF | TGTGCCAGCAGCCAAACTTGGTCGGATACGCAGTATTTT
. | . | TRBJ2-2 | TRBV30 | CALRGGQGNTGELFF | TGTGCCTTGAGGGGTGGGCAGGGGAACACCGGGGAGCTGTTTTTT
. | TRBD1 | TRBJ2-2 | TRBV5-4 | CASSSPGGNTGELFF | TGTGCCAGCAGCTCTCCAGGGGGGAACACCGGGGAGCTGTTTTTT
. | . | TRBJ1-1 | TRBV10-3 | CAISDSPGNTEAFF | TGTGCCATCAGTGACTCCCCAGGGAATACTGAAGCTTTCTTT
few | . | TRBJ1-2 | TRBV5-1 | CASSLAPGPNYGYTF | TGCGCCAGCAGCTTGGCTCCAGGGCCTAACTATGGCTACACCTTC
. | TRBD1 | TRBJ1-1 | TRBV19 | CASSTDRGGTEAFF | TGTGCCAGTAGTACGGACAGGGGGGGCACTGAAGCTTTCTTT
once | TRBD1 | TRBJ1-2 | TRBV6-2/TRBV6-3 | CASSYGTGNSNYGYTF | TGTGCCAGCAGTTACGGGACAGGGAACTCTAACTATGGCTACACCTTC
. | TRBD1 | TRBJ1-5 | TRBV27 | CASSLDREGNQPQHF | TGTGCCAGCAGTTTGGACAGGGAGGGAAATCAGCCCCAGCATTTT
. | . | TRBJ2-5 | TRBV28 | CASSSPGIQQETQYF | TGTGCCAGCAGTTCCCCCGGGATCCAACAAGAGACCCAGTACTTC
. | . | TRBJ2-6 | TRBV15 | CATGAGANVLTF | TGTGCCACCGGGGCAGGGGCCAACGTCCTGACTTTC